This entry lists 12 T cell receptor beta chains sequenced from one sample in a study of vaccination and CD4 T cells after COVID-19. CD4+ T cells that had been cultured provided DNA sequenced with the Oncomine TCR Beta short-read assay. TCRdb fed the PCR reads into MiXCR, producing one record per CDR3 protein. The sample shows a few thousand distinct CDR3 sequences, under 45% of them seen only once. Sample treatment: roughly 11-day PBMC culture with coronavirus spike peptide pools or control peptides (ViraFEST assay). Those CD4+ T cells from the unexposed donor predate the COVID-19 pandemic (2011-2018). Antigens of these TCRs are unknown. Sequencing input: CD4+ T cells from blood, cultured in vitro. The receptors stem from a human donor in good health.

On this clonotype: One end of the junction is discordant with germline, which a read error may explain. The gene calls are TRBV11-2 and TRBJ1-2; 8 bases are shared with TRBD1. There are 16 residues in the CDR3. CDR1 and CDR2 (germline): SGHAT, FQNNGV. The chain's CDR3 is CASSPRRTGSGYGYTF. CDR3 nucleotide sequence: TGCGCCAGCAGCCCACGGCGGACAGGGTCGGGGTATGGCTACACCTTC. The full variable domain, rest sourced from reference TRBV11-2 and TRBJ1-2, is EAGVAQSPRYKIIEKRQSVAFWCNPISGHATLYWYQQILGQGPKLLIQFQNNGVVDDSQLPKDRFSAERLKGVDSTLKIQPAKLEDSAVYLCASSPRRTGSGYGYTFGSGTRLTVV.

V is TRBV6-1 and J is TRBJ1-1; D not resolved. V shed 9 bases and J shed 1 base, with 9 bases lying between them. From germline, CDR1 is MNHNS and CDR2 SASEGT. The CDR3 spans 12 residues. This CDR3 reads CARHMRNTEAFF. Written as DNA, the CDR3 is TGTGCCAGACACATGAGGAACACTGAAGCTTTCTTT.

DNA for the CDR3: TGCAGTGCTAGAGCAGCACTAGCGACGGGTACGCAGTATTTT. Its translation is CSARAALATGTQYF. The chain is built from TRBV20-1 and TRBJ2-3, with 7 bases identical to TRBD2. J lost 8 bases, V lost 1 base, and 9 bases had no gene match. Germline CDR1 reads DFQATT; CDR2 reads SNEGSKA (reference sequence). The CDR3 runs 14 residues.

There are a few counts of this clonotype. An end of the junction does not agree with germline; a read error may underlie this. This chain connects TRBV6-1 to TRBJ1-2; TRBD1 is a possible D gene (5 bases). The CDR3 totals 13 residues. Germline CDR1 reads MNHNS; CDR2 reads SASEGT. The CDR3 coding sequence is TGTGCCAGCAGTGAAGCGGAGGGGTACCGACCCGCCTTC. Its protein is CASSEAEGYRPAF.

This chain joins TRBV7-2 and TRBJ2-7, with D possibly being TRBD1 or TRBD2 (6 bases each). V lost 1 base, J lost 2 bases, and 18 bases lay in between. Germline V gene lookup returns CDR1 SGHTA and CDR2 FQGNSA. The length of the CDR3 is 17 residues. CDR3 residues: CASSLGAEGVSAYEQYF. In DNA form, the CDR3 reads TGTGCCAGCAGCTTAGGTGCGGAGGGGGTGTCTGCCTACGAGCAGTACTTC. The full variable domain, with the rest looked up from reference TRBV7-2 and TRBJ2-7, is GAGVSQSPSNKVTEKGKDVELRCDPISGHTALYWYRQSLGQGLEFLIYFQGNSAPDKSGLPSDRFSAERTGGSVSTLTIQRTQQEDSAVYLCASSLGAEGVSAYEQYFGPGTRLTVT.

The chain carries TRBV6-2 or TRBV6-3 and TRBJ2-5; D possibly corresponds to TRBD2 (7 bases). V was cut by 7 bases and J by 2 bases, with 20 bases left in between. This CDR3 contains 16 residues. The germline CDR1 and CDR2 sequences are MNHEY and SVGEGT. The CDR3 region has the DNA TGTGCCAGCACTCGAGACTGGGGGGGCATTCAAGAGACCCAGTACTTC. Amino acids: CASTRDWGGIQETQYF.

This rearrangement joins TRBV6-1 to TRBJ2-4, with D perhaps assigned TRBD1 or TRBD2 (7 bases each). V lost 6 bases and J lost 9, with 15 bases in between. CDR3 size: 13 residues. Germline CDR1 reads MNHNS; CDR2 reads SASEGT. The CDR3 DNA reads TGTGCCAGCAGGCCAGGGGAGGGGGCCATTCAGTACTTC. Its translation is CASRPGEGAIQYF.

The V gene is TRBV10-3, the J gene TRBJ2-5; 7 bases align to TRBD2. Gene TRBJ2-7 matches the end of the DNA better, so the J call may be wrong. Germline-derived CDR1 and CDR2 are ENHRY and SYGVKD. CDR3 size: 12 residues. CDR3 coding DNA: TGTGCCATCAGTGAGGGGGGGGACGAGCAGTACTTC. Amino acids: CAISEGGDEQYF.

The chain uses TRBV19 and TRBJ1-2; no firm D call. The CDR3 runs 15 residues. V lost 5 bases, J lost 1 base, and 14 bases lay in between. Germline CDR1 and CDR2: LNHDA and SQIVND (reference sequence). CDR3 DNA: TGTGCCAGTAGTGTCAACAAGGAAGTTAACTATGGCTACACCTTC. It encodes CASSVNKEVNYGYTF.

This clonotype was found a few times. CDR3 amino acids: CASSILSGGTYEQYF. The CDR3 nucleotides are TGTGCCAGTAGTATCCTTAGCGGGGGGACCTACGAGCAGTACTTC. The gene calls are TRBV19 and TRBJ2-7; 10 bases are a match to TRBD2. Trimming took 3 bases from V and 2 from J; bases not matched to a gene: 4. The CDR3 covers 15 residues. Germline-derived CDR1 and CDR2 are LNHDA and SQIVND (reference sequence).

The chain uses TRBV7-2 and TRBJ2-7; 10 bases match TRBD1. The CDR3 spans 16 residues. CDR1 is SGHTA, CDR2 FQGNSA, per germline. The J segment lost 2 bases and the V segment lost 1 base, leaving 5 bases of the junction unmatched. CDR3 bases: TGTGCCAGCAGCTTAGTCTCCGGGACAGGGGCCTACGAGCAGTACTTC. Amino acid sequence: CASSLVSGTGAYEQYF.

This chain links TRBV7-2 with TRBJ2-5, with 8 bases matching TRBD2. This CDR3 has 16 residues. Germline trimming cut 5 bases from V and 7 bases from J; bases unmatched to any gene: 15. The germline V gene has CDR1 SGHTA and CDR2 FQGNSA. The CDR3 DNA reads as TGTGCCAGCAGCCCATTCCCCCGACTAGCGAGTGGGACCCAGTACTTC. Encoded protein: CASSPFPRLASGTQYF.